This TCR beta chain emerged from a study of blood T cell repertoires in COVID-19 (TCRdb year 2020). In the study overall: Samples covering the acute and convalescent phases of COVID-19 were provided by collaborators in the United States, Italy and Spain. The material from the prospective study consisted of cDNA or gDNA derived from T cells, B-cell-depleted T cells, or PBMCs. The dataset comprised deeply sampled blood TCRbeta repertoires from subjects exposed to, actively infected with, or recovered from COVID-19. The repertoires were released in a freely available public database meant as a resource for research on the immune response to SARS-CoV-2. The samples were drawn from the first 160 participants of the ongoing ImmuneRACE study and from 950 to 1,500 subjects provided by 6 global collaborators. The sample metadata nearly always contained a de-identified subject ID, COVID-19 status, age in years and sex. Where HLA class I and class II types were available, the types were taken from metadata supplied by the sample provider, not from assay-based typing.

A remark on this clone: The antigen this receptor binds is unknown. There are no base qualities to consult, and no much larger clone falls within one base.

Overall study results and their limits: The amount of clinical and demographic metadata varied by source and participant and was provided uncurated.

V loses 4 bases of germline sequence and J loses 2 bases, and the interval between the two ends is 15 bases. From its cysteine to its phenylalanine, the CDR3 spans 15 amino acids. The sequence is cut down to CDR3 DNA, 45 bases in frame from base 1. The germline V gene sets CDR1 to SGHRS and CDR2 to YFSETQ. The collaborating institutions used their own protocols to collect whole blood in K2EDTA tubes. Collaborator samples were shipped for TCRbeta analysis as frozen whole blood, isolated PBMCs, or DNA extracted from either sample type. TCRbeta CDR3 regions were amplified from genomic DNA by means of the immunoSEQ Assay, a bias-controlled multiplex PCR. Per the original workflow: The number of nucleated cells in each sample was estimated by amplification of reference gene primers within the assay. Sequence reads were collapsed and filtered to measure the absolute abundance of every unique TCRbeta CDR3 rearrangement. For each sample, productive Simpson clonality was calculated by taking the square root of Simpson's diversity index across productive rearrangements. What TCRdb holds here is the immuneACCESS table cut down to in-frame rearrangements. Part of the clones is not present; checked against another copy, under half of the missing clones reflect an unresolved V gene, and the others are unexplained. The DNA gave D and trimming, while V, J and clone size come from that table. For this sample there are about 210,000 clones; over 70% appear just once. The top ten hold 7.5% to 9% of the sample.

This TCR derives from a woman in her forties or fifties with acute or convalescent COVID-19. This receptor chain uses TRBV5-1 and TRBJ1-2; no confident D gene assignment can be made. The sample consisted of peripheral blood. Read as DNA, the sequence is TGCGCCAGCAGCCCCGACGTAACTAGAAACTATGGCTACACCTTC. Its product reads: CASSPDVTRNYGYTF. Full variable domain (CDR3 extended with the reference TRBV5-1 and TRBJ1-2 proteins): KAGVTQTPRYLIKTRGQQVTLSCSPISGHRSVSWYQQTPGQGLQFLFEYFSETQRNKGNFPGRFSGRQFSNSRSEMNVSTLELGDSALYLCASSPDVTRNYGYTFGSGTRLTVV.